This note documents a single TCR beta chain sequence. Germline lookup yields CDR1 LGHNA and CDR2 YNFKEQ. The V end was cut by 0 bases, the J end by 1 base, with 10 bases between. The length of the CDR3 is 16 residues. How the authors handled the data: Using reference gene primer amplification, nucleated cell counts were estimated. The protocol was immunoSEQ multiplex PCR, while the TCRdb copy is restricted to in-frame clones and leaves out a portion. That table supplies the V and J calls and clone size; D and trimming were determined from the DNA. The sample lists 200,000 or so clones; around 84% were seen once. The data are from a study of blood T cell repertoires in COVID-19. In the study overall: Collection of acute and convalescent COVID-19 samples took place in the United States, Italy and Spain. Sample material is recorded as cDNA or gDNA derived from T cells, B-cell-depleted T cells, or PBMCs.

The sequence came from a man aged 45-60 years with acute or convalescent COVID-19. J is TRBJ1-5 and V is TRBV4-2, with D uncertain. Source material: peripheral blood. The CDR3 bases are TGTGCCAGCAGCCAAGAAGGCGCCAGGAGCAATCAGCCCCAGCATTTT. This sequence encodes CASSQEGARSNQPQHF.